Listed below are T cell receptor beta chains from one sample, sequenced in a study of CD8+ T cells in alopecia areata. Assay: immunoSEQ multiplex PCR; the TCRdb copy retains only in-frame clones and omits some. The sample includes about 180,000 clones, 67% seen only once; the top ten take approximately 10%. Sequencing used CD8+ T cells sorted from blood, obtained at week 0. These TCRs come from a human donor with alopecia areata. The CDR3 runs from the conserved cysteine through the conserved F or W. D genes are given only for firm matches. Clone size, where shown, is once, few, many, or a class for clones that have expanded.

once | TRBJ1-6 | TRBV30 | . | CACGYSPLHF | TGTGCCTGCGGTTATTCACCCCTCCACTTT
. | TRBJ2-7 | TRBV5-1 | TRBD2 | CASSSRGLAYEQYF | TGCGCCAGCAGCTCCCGGGGACTAGCCTACGAGCAGTACTTC
. | TRBJ2-1 | TRBV23-1 | . | CASHDGGGEYNEQFF | TGCGCCAGCCATGACGGGGGAGGAGAGTACAATGAGCAGTTCTTC
. | TRBJ1-2 | TRBV13 | . | CASSLRRYYGYTF | TGTGCCAGCAGCTTAAGGAGGTATTATGGCTACACCTTC
. | TRBJ2-7 | TRBV27 | TRBD2 | CASSLAGGPLEQYF | TGTGCCAGCAGTTTGGCGGGGGGCCCTTTAGAGCAGTACTTC
. | TRBJ2-3 | TRBV27 | . | CASSLGSGITDTQYF | TGTGCCAGCAGTTTAGGAAGCGGAATCACAGATACGCAGTATTTT
many | TRBJ2-2 | TRBV5-1 | TRBD2 | CASSSLAGGNTGELFF | TGCGCCAGCAGCTCTCTAGCGGGGGGGAACACCGGGGAGCTGTTTTTT
. | TRBJ2-5 | TRBV2 | TRBD1 | CATIRVDRDQETQYF | TGTGCCACCATCCGCGTTGACAGGGACCAAGAGACCCAGTACTTC
few | TRBJ2-5 | TRBV4-1 | TRBD2 | CASSQGSVAGEETQYF | TGCGCCAGCAGCCAAGGGTCCGTAGCGGGGGAAGAGACCCAGTACTTC
. | TRBJ1-1 | TRBV5-1 | . | CASSFAGEAFF | TGCGCCAGCAGCTTCGCAGGTGAAGCTTTCTTT
few | TRBJ1-4 | TRBV23-1 | . | CASSQSLELNEKLFF | TGCGCCAGCAGTCAATCTTTAGAGCTTAATGAAAAACTGTTTTTT
. | TRBJ2-7 | TRBV29-1 | . | CSVGGSQGQYF | TGCAGCGTTGGGGGCTCGCAGGGGCAGTACTTC
. | TRBJ2-7 | TRBV11-2 | . | CASSFTAEQYF | TGTGCCAGCAGCTTCACCGCCGAGCAGTACTTC
. | TRBJ2-7 | TRBV16 | . | CASSQTGISYEQYF | TGTGCCAGCAGCCAGACCGGGATCTCCTACGAGCAGTACTTC
. | TRBJ1-1 | TRBV5-6 | . | CASSRGEVTEAFF | TGTGCCAGCAGCCGTGGGGAGGTCACTGAAGCTTTCTTT
. | TRBJ2-7 | TRBV4-2 | TRBD1 | CASSHPTSTGSGEQYF | TGTGCCAGCAGCCATCCCACCTCGACAGGGTCTGGCGAGCAGTACTTC
. | TRBJ2-7 | TRBV11-1 | . | CASSLVFAGDSYEQYF | TGTGCCAGCAGCTTAGTGTTTGCAGGGGACTCCTACGAGCAGTACTTC
. | TRBJ2-7 | TRBV27 | TRBD1 | CASSLFGTGGYEQYF | TGTGCCAGCAGTTTATTTGGGACAGGAGGTTACGAGCAGTACTTC
. | TRBJ2-3 | TRBV13 | TRBD1 | CASSGQQGSFTDTQYF | TGTGCCAGCAGCGGGCAACAGGGGAGCTTTACAGATACGCAGTATTTT
. | TRBJ2-7 | TRBV7-9 | . | CASAPTRYEQYF | TGTGCCAGCGCCCCCACGCGCTACGAGCAGTACTTC
. | TRBJ1-2 | TRBV9 | . | CASSVAVTDEGYTF | TGTGCCAGCAGCGTAGCGGTAACGGACGAGGGCTACACCTTC
. | TRBJ1-5 | TRBV12-5 | . | CASARGGAYQPQHF | TGTGCTAGTGCTAGGGGGGGGGCCTATCAGCCCCAGCATTTT
. | TRBJ1-2 | TRBV29-1 | TRBD1 | CSVVDRGAANYGYTF | TGCAGCGTTGTTGACAGGGGTGCGGCTAACTATGGCTACACCTTC
few | TRBJ2-1 | TRBV6-5 | TRBD1 | CASSYSPLQGTEQFF | TGTGCCAGCAGTTACTCCCCGTTACAGGGGACTGAGCAGTTCTTC
. | TRBJ1-1 | TRBV30 | . | CAWSPVEAFF | TGTGCCTGGAGTCCCGTTGAAGCTTTCTTT
. | TRBJ1-1 | TRBV9 | TRBD1 | CASSASGTVNTEAFF | TGTGCCAGCAGCGCATCCGGGACAGTGAACACTGAAGCTTTCTTT
. | TRBJ2-2 | TRBV5-6 | . | CASSADKGHSTGELFF | TGTGCCAGCAGCGCCGACAAGGGGCACTCCACCGGGGAGCTGTTTTTT
. | TRBJ1-1 | TRBV5-1 | TRBD1 | CASSDDRGVNTEAFF | TGCGCCAGCAGCGATGACAGGGGTGTGAACACTGAAGCTTTCTTT
once | TRBJ2-7 | TRBV28 | . | CASRKTGDYEQYF | TGTGCCAGCAGAAAGACAGGTGACTACGAGCAGTACTTC
. | TRBJ2-5 | TRBV7-2 | . | CASSLGAEGGQETQYF | TGTGCCAGCAGCTTAGGGGCAGAGGGAGGCCAAGAGACCCAGTACTTC
. | TRBJ2-1 | TRBV7-9 | . | CATTPARSYNEQFF | TGTGCCACCACCCCCGCCCGCTCCTACAATGAGCAGTTCTTC
. | TRBJ2-7 | TRBV29-1 | . | CSVEPDSDSYEQYF | TGCAGCGTAGAACCGGACAGCGACTCCTACGAGCAGTACTTC
. | TRBJ1-1 | TRBV30 | . | CACSQQNTEAFF | TGTGCCTGTAGCCAGCAGAACACTGAAGCTTTCTTT
. | TRBJ2-1 | TRBV7-7 | . | CASSRNTGINNEQFF | TGTGCTAGCAGCCGGAACACAGGGATCAATAATGAGCAGTTCTTC
few | TRBJ2-2 | TRBV29-1 | TRBD2 | CSVEGLAGSGELFF | TGCAGCGTTGAAGGGCTAGCGGGGAGCGGGGAGCTGTTTTTT
. | TRBJ2-3 | TRBV10-3 | TRBD2 | CAISESSGGATDTQYF | TGTGCCATCAGTGAGTCGTCGGGGGGGGCAACAGATACGCAGTATTTT
. | TRBJ2-7 | TRBV29-1 | TRBD1 | CSAGQGSYEQYF | TGCAGCGCCGGACAGGGATCCTACGAGCAGTACTTC
few | TRBJ1-2 | TRBV27 | . | CASSLDRNYGYTF | TGTGCCAGCAGTTTGGACAGAAACTATGGCTACACCTTC
. | TRBJ2-7 | TRBV7-9 | TRBD1 | CASSLTDRGPTYEQYF | TGTGCCAGCAGCTTAACCGACAGGGGACCTACCTACGAGCAGTACTTC
few | TRBJ2-3 | TRBV29-1 | . | CTITGMVAADTQYF | TGCACCATAACAGGCATGGTGGCCGCAGATACGCAGTATTTT
. | TRBJ1-6 | TRBV15 | . | CATSRDRAGNSPLHF | TGTGCCACCAGCAGAGATAGGGCGGGGAATTCACCCCTCCACTTT
. | TRBJ2-5 | TRBV30 | TRBD1 | CAWSPAGTGRETQYF | TGTGCCTGGAGTCCCGCCGGGACAGGGAGGGAGACCCAGTACTTC
. | TRBJ2-3 | TRBV13 | . | CASSWTLDTQYF | TGTGCCAGCAGTTGGACTCTAGATACGCAGTATTTT
. | TRBJ2-3 | TRBV9 | TRBD2 | CASSWEGRGTDTQYF | TGTGCCAGCAGCTGGGAGGGGAGGGGCACAGATACGCAGTATTTT
. | TRBJ2-7 | TRBV11-2 | . | CASSPSGRAGEQYF | TGTGCCAGCAGCCCATCGGGCAGGGCTGGCGAGCAGTACTTC
. | TRBJ1-2 | TRBV5-6 | . | CASSTTDNPYGYTF | TGTGCCAGCAGCACCACCGACAATCCCTATGGCTACACCTTC
. | TRBJ2-7 | TRBV30 | . | CAWSIQGAEQYF | TGTGCCTGGAGTATACAGGGAGCCGAGCAGTACTTC
few | TRBJ2-2 | TRBV30 | . | CASHQGGTRGGELFF | TGTGCCTCACACCAAGGGGGGACCCGCGGCGGGGAGCTGTTTTTT
. | TRBJ2-1 | TRBV30 | TRBD1 | CAWSAGTADEQFF | TGTGCCTGGTCCGCCGGGACAGCGGATGAGCAGTTCTTC
few | TRBJ2-7 | TRBV19 | . | CASSIGEGQFGYEQYF | TGTGCCAGTAGTATAGGAGAAGGGCAGTTCGGCTACGAGCAGTACTTC
. | TRBJ2-7 | TRBV7-9 | TRBD1 | CASSPPWDRGYEQYF | TGTGCCAGCAGCCCCCCGTGGGACAGGGGATACGAGCAGTACTTC
. | TRBJ2-5 | TRBV29-1 | . | CSAEAPRETQYF | TGCAGCGCTGAGGCGCCCCGGGAGACCCAGTACTTC
once | TRBJ1-4 | TRBV20-1 | . | CSAKQGSKLFF | TGCAGTGCTAAACAGGGTTCAAAACTGTTTTTT